One and the same sample provided the 30 T cell receptor beta chains below, sequenced in a study of T cells in Graves' hyperthyroidism and ophthalmopathy. What was amplified from RNA transcripts were TCR beta CDR3 regions. A first-round RT-PCR of the TCR CDR3 used the HTBI primer set. TCRdb called the multiplex PCR reads again in MiXCR, with one record for every CDR3 protein. The sample has 610,000 or so distinct CDR3 sequences, under 60% seen once; the top ten hold around 8%. Sample: peripheral blood or thyroid tissue (not recorded which). The receptors were gathered from a woman between 18 and 29 years old with Graves' hyperthyroidism.

Here the CDR3 DNA reads TGTGCCAGCAGTTTACGGTTTCAGACACCTTTGCAAGAGACCCAGTACTTC. This gives the protein CASSLRFQTPLQETQYF. The genes are TRBV6-1 and TRBJ2-5, with D unresolved. V lost 5 bases and J 2 bases, leaving 21 bases between the germline ends. Germline CDR1 reads MNHNS; CDR2 reads SASEGT. This CDR3 comprises 17 residues.

This clonotype appeared many times. The chain links TRBV7-6 to TRBJ1-6; D unclear. Per the germline V gene, CDR1 is SGHVS and CDR2 is FNYEAQ. Trimming cost V 4 bases and J 0 bases, with 10 bases left between them. The CDR3 extends over 16 amino acids. The DNA of the CDR3 is TGTGCCAGCAGCTCCTCTCTTGACTCCTATAATTCACCCCTCCACTTT. This encodes CASSSSLDSYNSPLHF.

This clonotype was counted a few times. The rearrangement links TRBV6-5 to TRBJ2-2; D gene unclear. This CDR3 region has 13 residues. The germline CDR1 and CDR2 sequences are MNHEY and SVGAGI. Trimming left V 5 bases short and J 5 bases short, with 9 bases between. Here the CDR3 reads CASSQFSTGELFF. CDR3 nucleotides: TGTGCCAGCAGTCAATTTAGTACCGGGGAGCTGTTTTTT.

This clonotype has a single count. One end of the junction does not line up with germline, which may come from a read error. The genes are TRBV2 and TRBJ1-2; D is possibly TRBD1 (5 bases). The CDR3 has 14 residues. Germline-derived CDR1 and CDR2 are SNHLY and FYNNEI. The CDR3 loop reads CASSYSGGNCGYTF. The CDR3 nucleotides read TGTGCCAGCAGTTACTCGGGGGGTAACTGTGGCTACACCTTC.

This clonotype was picked up many times. V usage is TRBV9 and J usage is TRBJ2-7; 14 bases align to TRBD2. Germline V gene lookup returns CDR1 SGDLS and CDR2 YYNGEE. The CDR3 extends over 16 amino acids. The trim removed 2 bases at V and 5 bases at J, leaving 6 bases unmatched. The CDR3 DNA sequence: TGTGCCAGCAGCGTCGGGACTAGCGGGAGCCTCCACGAGCAGTACTTC. It yields the protein CASSVGTSGSLHEQYF.

Of note for this clonotype: This clone may be a read error of a much larger clone one base away. This chain joins TRBV19 and TRBJ1-1; no reliable D call. Trimming removed 1 base at V and 0 bases at J, with 6 bases between. Germline V CDR1 and CDR2: LNHDA, SQIVND (reference sequence). CDR3 length: 14 amino acids. The CDR3: CASSIGAMNTEAFF. In DNA, the CDR3 is TGTGCCAGTAGTATAGGGGCAATGAACACTGAAGCTTTCTTT. Full variable domain (rest looked up from reference TRBV19 and TRBJ1-1): DGGITQSPKYLFRKEGQNVTLSCEQNLNHDAMYWYRQDPGQGLRLIYYSQIVNDFQKGDIAEGYSVSREKKESFPLTVTSAQKNPTAFYLCASSIGAMNTEAFFGQGTRLTVV.

In its sample, this clonotype was seen once. The chain joins TRBV29-1 to TRBJ2-5, with 8 bases matching TRBD2. CDR1 is SQVTM and CDR2 is ANQGSEA in the germline V gene. The length of the CDR3 is 13 residues. V dropped 8 bases and J dropped 5; count of bases not matched to a gene: 10. CDR3 coding DNA: TGCAGCCCCATAGCGGGAAGTGAGGAGACCCAGTACTTC. It translates to CSPIAGSEETQYF.

The V call is TRBV7-6, the J call TRBJ2-7; 12 bases are a match to TRBD2. The J call is doubtful: the DNA matches TRBJ2-1 better. The CDR3 extends over 15 amino acids. Germline V gives CDR1 SGHVS, CDR2 FNYEAQ. CDR3 in DNA: TGTGCCAGCAGCGTGACTAGCGGGAGCCGAAATGAGCAGTTCTTC. Protein sequence: CASSVTSGSRNEQFF.

The chain carries TRBV29-1 and TRBJ2-5; 10 bases map to TRBD2. Germline CDR1 is SQVTM and CDR2 is ANQGSEA. With 1 base clipped from V and 5 bases from J, the junction kept 13 bases outside the gene matches. The CDR3 consists of 17 residues. DNA of the CDR3: TGCAGCGTTGAAGTTCGGCTAGCGGGAGTTGGTCGGGAGACCCAGTACTTC. This sequence encodes CSVEVRLAGVGRETQYF.

The CDR3 DNA reads as TGTGCCAGCAGCGTGATGGAGGCCTATGGCTACACCTTC. This codes for CASSVMEAYGYTF. This chain joins TRBV9 and TRBJ1-2; the D is unclear. V dropped 2 bases and J dropped 4 bases, with 9 bases sitting between them. Germline CDR1 reads SGDLS; CDR2 reads YYNGEE. This CDR3 has 13 amino acids.

J is TRBJ2-6 and V is TRBV27; no clear D. The V end lost 7 bases, the J end lost 0 bases, and 7 bases lay between the germline ends. From germline, CDR1 is MNHEY and CDR2 SMNVEV (reference sequence). The CDR3 consists of 14 residues. CDR3 nucleotides: TGTGCCAGCACCCAATTCTCTGGGGCCAACGTCCTGACTTTC. Its protein is CASTQFSGANVLTF.

This clonotype showed up many times. The V call is TRBV18, the J call TRBJ1-2; D is unclear. This CDR3 has 13 amino acids. Between the trimmed V and J ends, which lost 2 bases and 8 bases, there was a span of 12 bases. From germline, CDR1 is KGHSH and CDR2 LQKENI. CDR3 protein: CASSPGGEVGYTF. CDR3 sequence (DNA): TGTGCCAGCTCACCAGGAGGAGAGGTGGGCTACACCTTC.

The V and J genes are TRBV19 and TRBJ2-7; TRBD2 matches at 15 bases. The better agreement between TRBJ2-1 and the DNA end casts doubt on the J call. Germline V CDR1 and CDR2: LNHDA, SQIVND (reference sequence). CDR3 size: 15 residues. The CDR3 sequence is CASRAGTSGRNEQFF. CDR3 bases: TGTGCCAGTAGGGCCGGGACTAGCGGGAGGAATGAGCAGTTCTTC.

This clonotype was recorded at least ten times. This sequence joins TRBV28 and TRBJ1-2; D perhaps matches TRBD1 (6 bases). Trimming shortened V by 6 bases and J by 7 bases, and 18 bases separated the two germline ends. The CDR3 contains 14 residues. Germline V gives CDR1 MDHEN, CDR2 SYDVKM. The CDR3 sequence is CASSPRWGAPGYTF. Written as DNA, the CDR3 is TGTGCCAGCAGCCCAAGATGGGGGGCGCCTGGCTACACCTTC.

The rearrangement joins TRBV3-1 to TRBJ2-5; D is unclear. CDR3 length equals 15 residues. Germline CDR1 and CDR2: LGHDT and YNNKEL (reference sequence). V gave up 5 bases and J gave up 1 base, with 14 bases separating them. The CDR3: CASSLVPRPQETQYF. Written as DNA, the CDR3 is TGTGCCAGCAGCTTGGTCCCCAGACCCCAAGAGACCCAGTACTTC.

This chain joins TRBV5-1 and TRBJ2-7; 13 bases fit TRBD2. The CDR3 consists of 15 residues. Per germline, CDR1 SGHRS and CDR2 YFSETQ. V lost 0 bases, J lost 13 bases, and 10 bases stayed unmatched. CDR3 sequence (DNA): TGCGCCAGCAGCTTGGTTGGACTAGCGGGAGAGGGGAGATACTTC. Translation: CASSLVGLAGEGRYF.

This clonotype was seen ten or more times. The chain couples TRBV4-1 to TRBJ1-6, with D hard to call. Between the trimmed V and J ends, which lost 2 bases and 7 bases, there was a span of 15 bases. Germline assignment: CDR1 MGHRA and CDR2 YSYEKL. The CDR3 covers 16 residues. CDR3 region: CASSQPRDGKNSPLHF. The DNA of the CDR3 is TGCGCCAGCAGCCAACCCCGAGATGGGAAGAATTCACCCCTCCACTTT.

The genes are TRBV7-2 and TRBJ2-3; the match to TRBD2 covers 8 bases. V lost 4 bases, J lost 2 bases, and 11 bases stayed unmatched. From germline, CDR1 is SGHTA and CDR2 FQGNSA. The CDR3 loop spans 17 amino acids. The CDR3 DNA reads as TGTGCCAGCAGCTCCCCCGGGGTAGCGGGATTCACAGATACGCAGTATTTT. Its translation: CASSSPGVAGFTDTQYF.

This clonotype was picked up one time. A much larger clone lies one base from this, so it may be a read error. The chain uses TRBV9 and TRBJ2-7, with TRBD1 matching 7 bases. J was trimmed by 0 bases and V by 3 bases; bases with no gene match: 3. Germline V gives CDR1 SGDLS, CDR2 YYNGEE. The CDR3 has 14 residues. The CDR3 spells CASSGGTDSYEQYF. In nucleotides, the CDR3 is TGTGCCAGCAGCGGGGGGACAGACTCCTACGAGCAGTACTTC. Looking up the rest from reference TRBV9 and TRBJ2-7 gives the full variable domain: DSGVTQTPKHLITATGQRVTLRCSPRSGDLSVYWYQQSLDQGLQFLIQYYNGEERAKGNILERFSAQQFPDLHSELNLSSLELGDSALYFCASSGGTDSYEQYFGPGTRLTVT.

This clonotype has a single count. Mismatch with germline at one junction end may stem from a read error. The CDR3 loop reads CSVREREVEQFF. As DNA, the CDR3 is TGCAGCGTGAGGGAGCGGGAGGTCGAGCAGTTTTTT. The V and J genes are TRBV29-1 and TRBJ2-2, with 9 bases identical to TRBD2. This CDR3 has 12 residues. Looked up from germline, CDR1 is SQVTM and CDR2 is ANQGSEA.

This sequence joins TRBV7-8 and TRBJ1-2; a weak D match, TRBD1 (5 bases). V was pared by 1 base and J by 7 bases, with 7 bases between. This CDR3 spans 12 amino acids. Germline V lookup: CDR1 SGHVS, CDR2 FQNEAQ. The CDR3 is CASSLGGTGYTF. CDR3 nucleotide sequence: TGTGCCAGCAGCTTAGGGGGCACTGGCTACACCTTC.

The chain uses TRBV30 and TRBJ1-5, with 7 positions matching TRBD1. Germline-derived CDR1 and CDR2 are GTSNPN and SVGIG (reference sequence). CDR3 length: 18 residues. J was trimmed by 6 bases and V by 3 bases; bases with no gene match: 20. CDR3 coding DNA: TGTGCCTGGAGCCCCTACGGTTCCTCGAGACAGGGTCGTCAGCCCCAGCATTTT. As protein: CAWSPYGSSRQGRQPQHF. The entire variable domain, with the rest obtained from reference TRBV30 and TRBJ1-5, is as follows: SQTIHQWPATLVQPVGSPLSLECTVEGTSNPNLYWYRQAAGRGLQLLFYSVGIGQISSEVPQNLSASRPQDRQFILSSKKLLLSDSGFYLCAWSPYGSSRQGRQPQHFGDGTRLSIL.

V usage is TRBV10-3 and J usage is TRBJ2-5, with 10 bases identical to TRBD2. Losses at the gene ends were 5 bases for V and 0 bases for J; bases not matched to a gene: 12. CDR3 size: 18 residues. CDR1 is ENHRY, CDR2 SYGVKD, per germline. The CDR3 is CAISPTQTSGPNQETQYF. In DNA, the CDR3 is TGTGCCATCAGTCCCACCCAGACTAGCGGGCCAAACCAAGAGACCCAGTACTTC.

The rearrangement links TRBV24-1 to TRBJ2-7; TRBD1 matches 8 bases. The CDR3 length is 14 residues. The trim removed 4 bases at V and 7 bases at J, leaving 8 bases unmatched. From germline, CDR1 is KGHDR and CDR2 SFDVKD. CDR3 in amino acids: CATSDVGQGGEQYF. The CDR3 DNA reads TGTGCCACCAGTGACGTCGGACAGGGTGGGGAGCAGTACTTC.

This clonotype showed up many times. J is TRBJ2-7 and V is TRBV24-1; TRBD1 aligns across 9 bases. CDR1 KGHDR and CDR2 SFDVKD come from the germline V gene. Trimming removed 3 bases from V and 4 bases from J; junction bases left unmatched: 12. The CDR3 loop spans 17 amino acids. The CDR3 bases are TGTGCCACCAGTGATCCGAGGACAGGGGAAACTCCTTACGAGCAGTACTTC. This sequence encodes CATSDPRTGETPYEQYF.

The chain recombines TRBV7-8 with TRBJ1-2; D might be TRBD1 (6 bases). This CDR3 spans 13 amino acids. The V gene's germline CDR1 is SGHVS and CDR2 FQNEAQ. V lost 6 bases and J lost 6, with 14 bases in between. CDR3 in amino acids: CASRLGGGDGYTF. The CDR3 region has the DNA TGTGCCAGCAGACTAGGGGGAGGAGATGGCTACACCTTC. Full variable domain (outside the CDR3, taken from reference TRBV7-8 and TRBJ1-2): GAGVSQSPRYKVAKRGQDVALRCDPISGHVSLFWYQQALGQGPEFLTYFQNEAQLDKSGLPSDRFFAERPEGSVSTLKIQRTQQEDSAVYLCASRLGGGDGYTFGSGTRLTVV.

This clonotype was observed at least ten times. The V gene is TRBV19, the J gene TRBJ1-2, with unresolved D. This CDR3 comprises 14 residues. Germline CDR1 LNHDA, CDR2 SQIVND (reference sequence). V lost 2 bases and J 0 bases, leaving 7 bases between the germline ends. The CDR3 coding sequence is TGTGCCAGTAGTATAACAGCAGCTAACTATGGCTACACCTTC. The encoded protein is CASSITAANYGYTF.

The V and J genes are TRBV2 and TRBJ1-6; D uncertain. The V gene's germline CDR1 is SNHLY and CDR2 FYNNEI. Trimming cost V 6 bases and J 13 bases, with 25 bases left between them. This CDR3 comprises 16 residues. This CDR3 reads CASSASFPNSNQPLHF. The CDR3 coding sequence is TGTGCCAGCAGCGCGTCATTCCCCAATAGCAATCAGCCCCTCCACTTT. The whole variable domain, filled in from reference TRBV2 and TRBJ1-6, reads EPEVTQTPSHQVTQMGQEVILRCVPISNHLYFYWYRQILGQKVEFLVSFYNNEISEKSEIFDDQFSVERPDGSNFTLKIRSTKLEDSAMYFCASSASFPNSNQPLHFGNGTRLTVT.

The chain couples TRBV29-1 to TRBJ1-5; 9 nucleotides align to TRBD1. V was pared by 8 bases and J by 5 bases, with 4 bases of the junction left unmatched. The CDR3 covers 12 residues. CDR1 is SQVTM and CDR2 is ANQGSEA in the germline V gene. The CDR3 coding sequence is TGCAGCAGGGACAGGGTCGATCAGCCCCAGCATTTT. It encodes CSRDRVDQPQHF. The full variable domain, in which reference TRBV29-1 and TRBJ1-5 provide the parts outside the CDR3, is SAVISQKPSRDICQRGTSLTIQCQVDSQVTMMFWYRQQPGQSLTLIATANQGSEATYESGFVIDKFPISRPNLTFSTLTVSNMSPEDSSIYLCSRDRVDQPQHFGDGTRLSIL.

In regard to this clonotype: At one of its ends the junction is not consistent with the germline gene, which may arise from a read error. The V gene is TRBV7-9, the J gene TRBJ1-1; D call uncertain. Per germline, CDR1 SEHNR and CDR2 FQNEAQ (reference sequence). The length of the CDR3 is 12 residues. The CDR3 coding sequence is TGCGCCAGCAGCTTGGAAAAGTACGAAGCTTTCTTT. It encodes CASSLEKYEAFF.